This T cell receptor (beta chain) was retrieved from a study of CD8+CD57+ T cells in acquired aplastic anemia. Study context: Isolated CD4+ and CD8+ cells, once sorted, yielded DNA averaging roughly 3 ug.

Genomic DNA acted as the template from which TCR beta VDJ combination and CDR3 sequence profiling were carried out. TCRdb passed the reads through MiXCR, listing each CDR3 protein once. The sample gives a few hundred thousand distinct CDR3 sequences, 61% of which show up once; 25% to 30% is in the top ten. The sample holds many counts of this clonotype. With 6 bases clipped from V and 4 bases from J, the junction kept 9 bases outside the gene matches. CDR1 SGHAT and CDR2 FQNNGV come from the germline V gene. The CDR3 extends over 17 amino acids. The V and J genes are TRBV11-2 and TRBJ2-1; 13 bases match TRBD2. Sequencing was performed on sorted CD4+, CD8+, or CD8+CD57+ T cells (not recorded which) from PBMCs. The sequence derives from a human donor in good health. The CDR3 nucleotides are TGTGCCAGCAGTACCGGGACTAGCGGGGCCTTTTACAATGAGCAGTTCTTC. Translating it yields CASSTGTSGAFYNEQFF.